This is a list of T cell receptor beta chains from one sample in a study of cytomegalovirus exposure and HLA in healthy donors. Using immunoSEQ multiplex PCR, the repertoire was profiled, and TCRdb retains in-frame clones only, with some absent. This table holds 150,000 or so clones, 70% to 80% found once. The sequenced sample was PBMCs. The receptors stem from a woman aged 40-49 years in good health and CMV-seronegative. Both conserved end residues are part of each CDR3. The D gene is left open where the match is weak. Size is stated for part of the rows, as once, few or many counts, or as a class when the clone is expanded.

D gene	V gene	J gene	clone size	CDR3 DNA	CDR3 protein
.	TRBV30	TRBJ1-2	.	TGTGCCTGGAGGGGGGGGTTTGGCTACACCTTC	CAWRGGFGYTF
TRBD2	TRBV6-6	TRBJ2-1	once	TGTGCCAGCACCCGGGCGGGAGCTGGCGATGAGCAGTTCTTC	CASTRAGAGDEQFF
.	TRBV28	TRBJ2-5	.	TGTGCCAGCTCCTACAGGGTACCGCAAGAGACCCAGTACTTC	CASSYRVPQETQYF
TRBD1	TRBV5-1	TRBJ1-2	.	TGCGCCAGCAGTTCTGGGGCCCCGGGACAGGGGGCTCGAGCTAACTATGGCTACACCTTC	CASSSGAPGQGARANYGYTF
.	TRBV25-1	TRBJ2-2	.	TGTGCCAGCAGTGATTGGACTGGGACAGGGGAGCTGTTTTTT	CASSDWTGTGELFF
.	TRBV16	TRBJ1-5	.	TGTGCCAGCAGCCAACGCCAACAGGCGGGACAGCCCCAGCATTTT	CASSQRQQAGQPQHF
.	TRBV7-8	TRBJ1-6	.	TGTGCCAGCAGCTTAGTGCACCCAGGAGGGCTAAGCTCCTATAATTCACCCCTCCACTTT	CASSLVHPGGLSSYNSPLHF
TRBD1	TRBV6-6	TRBJ2-7	.	TGTGCCAGCATCAAAAGGGGGACAGGGACCTACGAGCAGTACTTC	CASIKRGTGTYEQYF
TRBD2	TRBV18	TRBJ2-3	.	TGTGCCAGCTCACCCCGACTAGCGGGGGTCACAGATACGCAGTATTTT	CASSPRLAGVTDTQYF
TRBD2	TRBV6-1	TRBJ2-3	once	TGTGCCAGCCGGGTGGTCCCGGGGGGTGCAGATACGCAGTATTTT	CASRVVPGGADTQYF
.	TRBV11-3	TRBJ2-1	once	TGTGCCAGCAGCCCGTCAAGGGGGAGTGGGCTCTCCTACAATGAGCAGTTCTTC	CASSPSRGSGLSYNEQFF
.	TRBV6-5	TRBJ2-2	.	TGTGCCAGCAGAGACAGACCGAACACCGGGGAGCTGTTTTTT	CASRDRPNTGELFF
TRBD2	TRBV6-4	TRBJ2-1	.	TGTGCCAGCAGTGCTAGCGGGGGGGCTAGCAATGAGCAGTTCTTC	CASSASGGASNEQFF
.	TRBV5-1	TRBJ2-3	.	TGCGCCAGCAGCCAATCCGGACTTGCCCCAGATACGCAGTATTTT	CASSQSGLAPDTQYF
TRBD1	TRBV27	TRBJ1-6	.	TGTGCCAGCACCCCAGTCGGGACAGAGAATTCACCCCTCCACTTT	CASTPVGTENSPLHF
TRBD1	TRBV7-9	TRBJ2-7	.	TGTGCCAGCAGCTCCGAACACAGGGGCACCTACGAGCAGTACTTC	CASSSEHRGTYEQYF
.	TRBV6-1	TRBJ1-5	.	TGTGCCAGCAGTGAAGGGCAGGGTAGCAATCAGCCCCAGCATTTT	CASSEGQGSNQPQHF
TRBD1	TRBV27	TRBJ2-7	.	TGTGCCAGCAGTTTAAAAGGGGGCGCGGTTGTCCACGAGCAGTACTTC	CASSLKGGAVVHEQYF
TRBD1	TRBV5-1	TRBJ1-1	.	TGCGCCAGCAGCTTCCCGAAGAACCCGGGACAGGGGGCGCCAGGCACTGAAGCTTTCTTT	CASSFPKNPGQGAPGTEAFF
.	TRBV7-2	TRBJ2-1	.	TGTGCCAGCAGCTCCGGACTGGATAAGCAGTTCTTC	CASSSGLDKQFF
TRBD2	TRBV4-2	TRBJ2-3	.	TGTGCCAGCAGCCAGCGAGCGGGAGAAGTTCCAGATACGCAGTATTTT	CASSQRAGEVPDTQYF
.	TRBV2	TRBJ2-3	.	TGTGCCAGCCGTTTGGACCGGGACACAGATACGCAGTATTTT	CASRLDRDTDTQYF
.	TRBV7-9	TRBJ1-2	.	TGTGCCAGCAGCTTTGCAGGGTCAGACTATGGCTACACCTTC	CASSFAGSDYGYTF
TRBD1	TRBV19	TRBJ1-2	.	TGTGCCAGTAGTATAGGGACAGGGGGCATCTATGGCTACACCTTC	CASSIGTGGIYGYTF
.	TRBV5-8	TRBJ2-4	.	TGTGCCAGCATCATTGGACAGTCGAAGGACATTCAGTACTTC	CASIIGQSKDIQYF
TRBD1	TRBV6-6	TRBJ1-2	.	TGTGCCAGCAGTCAACCGACAGGGTTCTATGGCTACACCTTC	CASSQPTGFYGYTF
.	TRBV7-6	TRBJ1-1	.	TGTGCCAGCAGCTTCGAGCAGGGCCTTGAAGCTTTCTTT	CASSFEQGLEAFF
.	TRBV14	TRBJ1-4	few	TGTGCCAGCAGCCACGATTACAGAAATGAAAAACTGTTTTTT	CASSHDYRNEKLFF
TRBD1	TRBV28	TRBJ1-6	.	TGTGCCAGCATCCCGGGACAGTTTTCTTCACCCCTCCACTTT	CASIPGQFSSPLHF
.	TRBV7-9	TRBJ2-7	.	TGTGCAGGGGCGGGGTCTCTCTCCTACGAGCAGTACTTC	CAGAGSLSYEQYF
.	TRBV7-8	TRBJ2-5	.	TGTGCCAGCAGCGTTATGCGGGGTGGAAGAAGTACCCAGTACTTC	CASSVMRGGRSTQYF
.	TRBV6-4	TRBJ2-6	.	TGTGCCAGCAGCCACAAAGGAGTCTCTGGGGCCAACGTCCTGACTTTC	CASSHKGVSGANVLTF
TRBD2	TRBV10-3	TRBJ2-2	few	TGTGCCATCAGTGGTTTTACTAGCGTCAATGCCGGGGAGCTGTTTTTT	CAISGFTSVNAGELFF
TRBD2	TRBV6-1	TRBJ2-1	.	TGTGCCAGCCCAAACCCCATGGGGGGGGGAAATGAGCAGTTCTTC	CASPNPMGGGNEQFF
.	TRBV19	TRBJ2-3	.	TGTGCCAGTAGTATAGATCTAGGCACAGATACGCAGTATTTT	CASSIDLGTDTQYF
TRBD1	TRBV27	TRBJ2-3	.	TGTGCCAGCAGTTTTGGGGACAGGTCGTTCACAGATACGCAGTATTTT	CASSFGDRSFTDTQYF
TRBD1	TRBV5-4	TRBJ2-6	.	TGTGCCAGCAGCTTAGTCCCAGGGGGCGCAGGGGCCAACGTCCTGACTTTC	CASSLVPGGAGANVLTF
TRBD2	TRBV5-1	TRBJ2-5	.	TGCGCCAGCAGCTTAGCTAGCGGGGTCGTGGAGACCCAGTACTTC	CASSLASGVVETQYF
.	TRBV28	TRBJ1-6	.	TGTGCCAGCACCCAACGGAGGGGCAGCAATTCACCCCTCCACTTT	CASTQRRGSNSPLHF
.	TRBV2	TRBJ1-2	.	TGTGCCAGCTGCCTAAACAGGGTAGTGGGCTATGGCTACACCTTC	CASCLNRVVGYGYTF
TRBD1	TRBV10-3	TRBJ2-1	.	TGTGCCATCAGTGAGTATCAGGGGGCCAATCAAAATGAGCAGTTCTTC	CAISEYQGANQNEQFF
.	TRBV7-9	TRBJ2-2	.	TGTGCCAGCAGCTTAAGATCCGGGAACATTAACACCGGGGAGCTGTTTTTT	CASSLRSGNINTGELFF
.	TRBV5-1	TRBJ2-7	.	TGCGCCAGCAGCTCGGCGGCTACAGGGAAGGAGCAGTACTTC	CASSSAATGKEQYF
.	TRBV5-5	TRBJ1-1	.	TGTGCCAGCAGCTATTTTGGACTCTGGAACACTGAAGCTTTCTTT	CASSYFGLWNTEAFF
.	TRBV19	TRBJ2-1	.	TGTGCCAGTAGTTCCTCACTAGGATCCTACAATGAGCAGTTCTTC	CASSSSLGSYNEQFF
TRBD1	TRBV5-8	TRBJ2-5	.	TGTGCCAGCAGCTTCCCGACAGGGGGCGGCGAGACCCAGTACTTC	CASSFPTGGGETQYF
.	TRBV7-9	TRBJ1-1	few	TGTGCCAGCATCTGGGGTCAGGGTGAAGCTTTCTTT	CASIWGQGEAFF
TRBD1	TRBV28	TRBJ1-1	.	TGTGCCAGCAGTTACCCCGGGACAGCGAACACTGAAGCTTTCTTT	CASSYPGTANTEAFF
TRBD1	TRBV13	TRBJ1-1	.	TGTGCCAGCAGCATTGGGACAGGGACTGGCACTGAAGCTTTCTTT	CASSIGTGTGTEAFF
.	TRBV5-1	TRBJ2-2	once	TGCGCCAGCAGCCGTGGCAGCGGGAACACCGGGGAGCTGTTTTTT	CASSRGSGNTGELFF
TRBD1	TRBV6-1	TRBJ2-2	.	TGTGCCAGCAGTGAAGCGGGACAGGGGGCCCCCGGGGAGCTGTTTTTT	CASSEAGQGAPGELFF
TRBD1	TRBV28	TRBJ1-5	.	TGTGCCACCAACTTCGGACAGGGTCCCCAGCCCCAGCATTTT	CATNFGQGPQPQHF